Listed here is a single T cell receptor (beta chain). CDR3 length equals 15 residues. V gave up 1 base and J gave up 1 base; unmatched junction bases: 0. The germline CDR1 and CDR2 sequences are SGHTA and FQGNSA. The record originates from a study of CD8 T cells in Susac syndrome. RNA amounts of roughly 0.5 to 1 ug underwent reverse transcription with random hexamers. A single record per CDR3 protein comes from TCRdb applying MiXCR to the immunoSEQ multiplex PCR reads. The sample shows around 200,000 distinct CDR3 sequences, around 95% of them seen only once. J is TRBJ2-1 and V is TRBV7-2, with TRBD1 matching 8 bases. Sequencing used CD4+ T cells from PBMCs. This sequence originates from a human donor in good health. This CDR3 reads CASSLGTGSYNEQFF. The CDR3, as DNA: TGTGCCAGCAGCTTAGGGACAGGGTCCTACAATGAGCAGTTCTTC.